A selection of T cell receptor beta chains follows, all from one sample in a study of blood T cell repertoires in COVID-19. Measured with immunoSEQ multiplex PCR; TCRdb has only the in-frame clones, and not every one. This sample carries approximately 260,000 clones, around 90% of them seen once, and the ten largest clones take 2.1%. Sequenced input: peripheral blood. The receptors were gathered from an older woman with COVID-19, enrolled during active disease. Each CDR3 is given with its conserved first and last residue.

V gene,J gene,CDR3 protein
TRBV15,TRBJ1-5,CATSTQGQAFQPQHF
TRBV19,TRBJ2-5,CASSPQTSGAQETQYF
TRBV5-1,TRBJ1-4,CASTLTGTGAGRTNEKLFF
TRBV3-1/TRBV3-2,TRBJ1-3,CASSKGHLSGNTIYF
TRBV3-1/TRBV3-2,TRBJ1-1,CASSQPTGPTEAFF
TRBV27,TRBJ1-2,CASSFTGGENYGYTF
TRBV7-8,TRBJ2-1,CASSLAGGPGHEQFF
TRBV6-6,TRBJ2-7,CASSLGQGSYEQYF
TRBV24-1,TRBJ2-2,CATSGVGTGGTGELFF
TRBV27,TRBJ2-5,CASSFRGAKWETQYF
TRBV7-9,TRBJ1-3,CASSLGRTGGNTIYF
TRBV4-3,TRBJ2-1,CASSQDTAGGHNEQFF
TRBV19,TRBJ1-4,CASSDLIGSNEKLFF
TRBV5-6,TRBJ1-4,CASSPFTGTGEKLFF
TRBV2,TRBJ1-5,CASSDRGGRQDNQPQHF
TRBV9,TRBJ1-4,CASSIDRVNEKLFF
TRBV2,TRBJ1-2,CASSGETPYGYTF